A selection of T cell receptor beta chains follows, all from one sample in a study of EBV T-cell therapy then PD-1 blockade in nasopharyngeal carcinoma. Assay: immunoSEQ multiplex PCR; the TCRdb copy retains only in-frame clones and omits some. The top ten hold roughly 29% of the sample, which has fewer than 25,000 clones, under 90% seen once. These receptors have no known antigen. The sequences come from CD8+ T cells from blood, collected at approximately day 60 from a patient whose treatment included autologous EBV-specific T cells and nivolumab. Receptors were obtained from a man aged 35 to 55 with nasopharyngeal carcinoma. CDR3s include the opening cysteine and the closing phenylalanine or tryptophan. The D gene is left open where the match is weak. Expanded clones are given a class, and other clones once, few, many or no size at all.

J gene | clone size | D gene | V gene | CDR3 protein | CDR3 DNA
TRBJ2-7 | NA | NA | TRBV19 | CASSIVPGSYEQYF | TGTGCCAGTAGTATAGTCCCAGGATCCTACGAGCAGTACTTC
TRBJ2-2 | NA | TRBD2 | TRBV4-3 | CASRGQAGANTGELFF | TGCGCCAGCAGAGGTCAAGCGGGGGCGAACACCGGGGAGCTGTTTTTT
TRBJ2-3 | once | NA | TRBV21-1 | CASSLRGRPTDTQYF | TGTGCCAGCAGCCTCAGGGGGCGTCCCACAGATACGCAGTATTTT
TRBJ1-2 | NA | NA | TRBV9 | CASRTGPGDLYGYTF | TGTGCCAGCCGGACCGGACCAGGAGACCTTTATGGCTACACCTTC
TRBJ2-7 | NA | TRBD1 | TRBV4-2 | CASSPSGTEPEQYF | TGTGCCAGCAGCCCTTCCGGGACAGAACCTGAGCAGTACTTC
TRBJ2-5 | NA | NA | TRBV6-2/TRBV6-3 | CASSYKDQQETQYF | TGTGCCAGCAGTTACAAGGACCAGCAAGAGACCCAGTACTTC
TRBJ2-5 | NA | NA | TRBV6-2/TRBV6-3 | CASSQQGNQETQYF | TGTGCCAGCAGCCAACAAGGAAACCAAGAGACCCAGTACTTC
TRBJ2-5 | NA | NA | TRBV27 | CASSLGLVETQYF | TGTGCCAGCAGCTTAGGGTTGGTAGAGACCCAGTACTTC
TRBJ2-7 | NA | NA | TRBV6-5 | CASRSRGALNEQYF | TGTGCCAGCAGGTCTCGGGGGGCGCTGAACGAGCAGTACTTC
TRBJ1-4 | NA | TRBD1 | TRBV13 | CASSDGATGAKLFF | TGTGCCAGCAGCGACGGCGCGACAGGGGCTAAACTGTTTTTT
TRBJ2-5 | NA | TRBD2 | TRBV27 | CASRSLPPGGTQYF | TGTGCCAGTAGATCCCTCCCTCCGGGGGGGACCCAGTACTTC
TRBJ1-2 | NA | NA | TRBV4-3 | CASSQDIGGLGDYGYTF | TGCGCCAGCAGCCAAGATATCGGAGGCCTTGGGGACTATGGCTACACCTTC
TRBJ2-2 | NA | TRBD2 | TRBV28 | CASSLSVGLAVTGELFF | TGTGCCAGCAGTTTATCTGTCGGCCTAGCGGTCACCGGGGAGCTGTTTTTT
TRBJ1-6 | once | TRBD1 | TRBV28 | CASRDRVKSPLHF | TGTGCCAGCAGGGACAGGGTCAAATCACCCCTCCACTTT
TRBJ2-1 | NA | NA | TRBV5-1 | CASEGDSYNEQFF | TGCGCCAGCGAGGGAGACTCCTACAATGAGCAGTTCTTC
TRBJ2-3 | NA | TRBD2 | TRBV4-1 | CASSQVGGGRGDTQYF | TGCGCCAGCAGCCAAGTTGGCGGGGGGCGGGGAGATACGCAGTATTTT
TRBJ2-3 | NA | NA | TRBV4-2 | CASSQDRTATDTQYF | TGTGCCAGCAGCCAAGATAGGACAGCCACAGATACGCAGTATTTT
TRBJ1-3 | NA | NA | TRBV7-9 | CASSPDVGDSGNTIYF | TGTGCCAGCAGCCCCGATGTGGGAGACTCTGGAAACACCATATATTTT
TRBJ2-2 | NA | TRBD1 | TRBV5-1 | CASSLVGQGNTGELFF | TGCGCCAGCAGCTTGGTGGGACAGGGGAACACCGGGGAGCTGTTTTTT
TRBJ1-5 | NA | NA | TRBV27 | CASSLRFIYNQPQHF | TGTGCCAGCAGTTTAAGGTTCATTTACAATCAGCCCCAGCATTTT
TRBJ2-7 | NA | NA | TRBV27 | CASSLVFPNTYEQYF | TGTGCCAGCAGTTTAGTTTTTCCAAACACCTACGAGCAGTACTTC
TRBJ1-1 | NA | NA | TRBV27 | CASSSWDMNAEAFF | TGTGCCAGCAGTTCTTGGGACATGAACGCTGAAGCTTTCTTT
TRBJ1-5 | NA | NA | TRBV4-1 | CASSQPNQPQHF | TGCGCCAGCAGCCAACCCAATCAGCCCCAGCATTTT
TRBJ2-2 | NA | TRBD1 | TRBV9 | CASSLNPRGSGELFF | TGTGCCAGCAGCCTTAACCCCAGGGGGAGCGGGGAGCTGTTTTTT
TRBJ2-7 | NA | NA | TRBV27 | CASSPQALREQYF | TGTGCCAGCAGTCCCCAGGCCCTCCGAGAGCAGTACTTC
TRBJ1-1 | NA | NA | TRBV27 | CASTDRGSRGTEAFF | TGTGCCAGCACCGACCGAGGTTCTAGGGGCACTGAAGCTTTCTTT
TRBJ1-6 | NA | NA | TRBV6-5 | CASSYSIGIGSPLHF | TGTGCCAGCAGTTACTCGATAGGTATAGGATCACCCCTCCACTTT
TRBJ1-1 | NA | TRBD1 | TRBV7-6 | CASSPSSGTGGVEAFF | TGTGCCAGCAGCCCATCCTCCGGGACAGGGGGGGTTGAAGCTTTCTTT